This TCR beta chain was captured in a study of shared clonotypes between healthy human individuals. The germline V gene encodes CDR1 SGHRS and CDR2 YFSETQ. V was pared by 0 bases and J by 8 bases, with 11 bases between. The CDR3 covers 14 residues. As to this clone: The target antigen is unknown.

Several immunoSEQ plates held equal portions of the genomic DNA taken from each subset. Measured with immunoSEQ multiplex PCR; TCRdb has only the in-frame clones, and not every one. The sample yields 550,000 to 850,000 clones, around 70% seen once. Overall study findings and caveats: Naive subsets typically showed greater estimated richness than memory subsets. All-four-donor shared clonotypes had higher generation probabilities than non-shared clonotypes did.

The sequenced material came from memory CD4+ T cells sorted from blood. Subset indicated: CD45RA-negative fraction. The chain links TRBV5-1 to TRBJ2-2; D gene uncertain. This TCR derives from a woman in her 30s in good health. The CDR3 nucleotides read TGCGCCAGCAGCTTGGGAAGCCGGTCGGGGGAGCTGTTTTTT. This gives the protein CASSLGSRSGELFF.